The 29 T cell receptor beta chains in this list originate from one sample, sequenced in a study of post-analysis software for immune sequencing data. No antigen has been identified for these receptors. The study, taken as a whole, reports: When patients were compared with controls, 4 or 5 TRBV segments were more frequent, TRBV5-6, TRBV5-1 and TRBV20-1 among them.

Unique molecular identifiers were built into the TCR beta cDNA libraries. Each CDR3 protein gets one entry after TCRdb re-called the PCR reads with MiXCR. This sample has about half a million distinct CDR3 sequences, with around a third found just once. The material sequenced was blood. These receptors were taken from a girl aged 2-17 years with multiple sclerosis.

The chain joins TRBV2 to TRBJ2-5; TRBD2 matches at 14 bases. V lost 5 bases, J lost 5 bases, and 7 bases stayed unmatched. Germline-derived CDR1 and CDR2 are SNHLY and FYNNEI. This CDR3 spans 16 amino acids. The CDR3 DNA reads TGTGCCAGCAGTCGACTAGCGGGGGGGCCGGTGGAGACCCAGTACTTC. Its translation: CASSRLAGGPVETQYF.

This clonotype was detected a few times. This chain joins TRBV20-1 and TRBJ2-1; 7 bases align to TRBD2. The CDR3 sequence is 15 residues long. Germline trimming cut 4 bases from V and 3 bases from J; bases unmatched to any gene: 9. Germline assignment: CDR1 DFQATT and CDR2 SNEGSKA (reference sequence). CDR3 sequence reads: CSANHGGGIYNEQFF. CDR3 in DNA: TGCAGTGCTAATCATGGGGGGGGAATCTACAATGAGCAGTTCTTC.

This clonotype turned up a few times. CDR3 coding DNA: TGTGCCAGCAGGGCAAGAGCAGATACGCAGTATTTT. Its translation is CASRARADTQYF. V is TRBV12-3 or TRBV12-4 and J is TRBJ2-3; D gene unclear. Trimming removed 6 bases at V and 4 bases at J, with 8 bases between. The CDR3 runs to 12 residues.

The CDR3 coding sequence is TGCAGTGCTAGCCCACAGGGGCCTTCGGAGACCCAGTACTTC. This codes for CSASPQGPSETQYF. The V gene is TRBV20-1, the J gene TRBJ2-7; 7 bases are a match to TRBD1. TRBJ2-5 explains the end of the DNA better; the J call may be wrong. CDR1 DFQATT and CDR2 SNEGSKA come from the germline V gene (reference sequence). The CDR3 totals 14 residues.

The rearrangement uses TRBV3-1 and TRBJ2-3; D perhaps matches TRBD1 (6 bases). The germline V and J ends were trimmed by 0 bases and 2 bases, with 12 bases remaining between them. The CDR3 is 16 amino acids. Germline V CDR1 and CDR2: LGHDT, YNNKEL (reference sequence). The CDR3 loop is CASSQDGGSPTDTQYF. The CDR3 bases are TGTGCCAGCAGCCAAGATGGGGGCTCCCCCACAGATACGCAGTATTTT.

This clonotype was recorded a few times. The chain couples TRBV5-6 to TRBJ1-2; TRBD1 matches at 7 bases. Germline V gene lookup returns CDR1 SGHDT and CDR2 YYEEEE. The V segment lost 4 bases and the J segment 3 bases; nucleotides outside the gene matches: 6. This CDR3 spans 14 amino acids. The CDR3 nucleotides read TGTGCCAGCAGCCTAGGACAGGTCGACTATGGCTACACCTTC. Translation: CASSLGQVDYGYTF.

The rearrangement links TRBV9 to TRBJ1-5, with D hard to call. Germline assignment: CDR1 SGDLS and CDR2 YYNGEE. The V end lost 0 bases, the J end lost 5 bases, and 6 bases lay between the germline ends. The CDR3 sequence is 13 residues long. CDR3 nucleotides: TGTGCCAGCAGCGTAGGAAGGGATCAGCCCCAGCATTTT. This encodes CASSVGRDQPQHF.

CDR3 nucleotides: TGTGCCAGCAGCTTTTTACCGGGACAGGGGGCTTATGAGCAGTTCTTC. Encoded protein: CASSFLPGQGAYEQFF. The chain joins TRBV7-9 to TRBJ2-1; 12 bases are shared with TRBD1. The CDR3 covers 16 residues. The J segment lost 8 bases and the V segment lost 3 bases, leaving 8 bases of the junction unmatched. Germline CDR1 is SEHNR and CDR2 is FQNEAQ (reference sequence). Supplemented by reference TRBV7-9 and TRBJ2-1, the full variable domain reads DTGVSQNPRHKITKRGQNVTFRCDPISEHNRLYWYRQTLGQGPEFLTYFQNEAQLEKSRLLSDRFSAERPKGSFSTLEIQRTEQGDSAMYLCASSFLPGQGAYEQFFGPGTRLTVL.

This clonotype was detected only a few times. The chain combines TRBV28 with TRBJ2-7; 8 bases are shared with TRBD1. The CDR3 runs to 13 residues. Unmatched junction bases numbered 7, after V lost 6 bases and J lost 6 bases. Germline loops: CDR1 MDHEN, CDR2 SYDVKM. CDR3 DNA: TGTGCCAGCAGAGGAGGGACAGGCCTCGAGCAGTACTTC. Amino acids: CASRGGTGLEQYF.

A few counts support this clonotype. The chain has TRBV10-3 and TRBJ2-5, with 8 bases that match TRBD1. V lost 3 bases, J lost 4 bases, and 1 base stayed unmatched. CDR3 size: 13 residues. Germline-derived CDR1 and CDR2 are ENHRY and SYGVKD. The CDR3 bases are TGTGCCATCAGTGACGGACAGGGAGAGACCCAGTACTTC. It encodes CAISDGQGETQYF.

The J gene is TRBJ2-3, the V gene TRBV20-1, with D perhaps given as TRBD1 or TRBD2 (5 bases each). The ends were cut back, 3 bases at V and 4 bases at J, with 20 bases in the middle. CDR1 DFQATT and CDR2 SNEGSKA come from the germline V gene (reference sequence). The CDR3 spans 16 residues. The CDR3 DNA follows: TGCAGTGCTAGGGTTTCCCGGGGCATACTTCCAGATACGCAGTATTTT. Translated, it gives CSARVSRGILPDTQYF.

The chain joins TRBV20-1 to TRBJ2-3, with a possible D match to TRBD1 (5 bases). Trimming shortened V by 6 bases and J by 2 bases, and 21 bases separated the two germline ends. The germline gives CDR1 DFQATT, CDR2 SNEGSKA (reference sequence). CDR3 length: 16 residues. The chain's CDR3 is CSATTRQTSATDTQYF. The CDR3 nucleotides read TGCAGTGCCACCACCAGACAGACCTCTGCCACAGATACGCAGTATTTT.

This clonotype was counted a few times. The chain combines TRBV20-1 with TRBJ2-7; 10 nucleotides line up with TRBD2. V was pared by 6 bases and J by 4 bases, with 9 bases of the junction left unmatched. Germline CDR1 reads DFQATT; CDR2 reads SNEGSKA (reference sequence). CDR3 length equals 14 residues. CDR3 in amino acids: CSALEDSGGYEQYF. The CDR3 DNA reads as TGCAGTGCCCTTGAAGATAGCGGGGGGTACGAGCAGTACTTC.

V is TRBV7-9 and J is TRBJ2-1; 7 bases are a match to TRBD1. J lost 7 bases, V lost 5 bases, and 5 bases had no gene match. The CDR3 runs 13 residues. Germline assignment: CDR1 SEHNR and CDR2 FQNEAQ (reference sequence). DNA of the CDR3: TGTGCCAGCAGCACCGGGACAGATAATGAGCAGTTCTTC. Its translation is CASSTGTDNEQFF.

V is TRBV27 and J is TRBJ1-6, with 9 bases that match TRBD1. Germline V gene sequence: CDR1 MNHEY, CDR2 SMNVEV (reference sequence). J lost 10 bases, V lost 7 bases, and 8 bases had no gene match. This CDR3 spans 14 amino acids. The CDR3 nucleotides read TGTGCCAGCAAACCGGGACAGGGCTTATCACCCCTCCACTTT. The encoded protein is CASKPGQGLSPLHF.

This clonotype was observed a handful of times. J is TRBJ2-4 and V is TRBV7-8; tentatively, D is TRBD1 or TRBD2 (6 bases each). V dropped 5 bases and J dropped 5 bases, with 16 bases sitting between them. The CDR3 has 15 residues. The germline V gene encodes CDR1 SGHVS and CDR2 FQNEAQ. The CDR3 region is CASSPSRGLQNIQYF. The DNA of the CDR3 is TGTGCCAGCAGCCCCTCACGGGGGCTTCAAAACATTCAGTACTTC.

The CDR3 protein is CASNARTRRDRSSLEQYF. The CDR3, as DNA: TGTGCCAGCAACGCCAGAACACGCCGGGACAGGAGCTCACTCGAGCAGTACTTC. The chain uses TRBV21-1 and TRBJ2-7; whether TRBD1, the table's D call, matches the DNA was not checked. TRBV21-1 corresponds to a pseudogene. The CDR3 extends over 18 amino acids.

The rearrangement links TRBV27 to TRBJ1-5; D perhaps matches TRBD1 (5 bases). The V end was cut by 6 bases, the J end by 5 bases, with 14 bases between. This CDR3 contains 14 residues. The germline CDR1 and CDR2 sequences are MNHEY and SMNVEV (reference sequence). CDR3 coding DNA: TGTGCCAGCAGGACGGGGGGGGGATATCAGCCCCAGCATTTT. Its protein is CASRTGGGYQPQHF.

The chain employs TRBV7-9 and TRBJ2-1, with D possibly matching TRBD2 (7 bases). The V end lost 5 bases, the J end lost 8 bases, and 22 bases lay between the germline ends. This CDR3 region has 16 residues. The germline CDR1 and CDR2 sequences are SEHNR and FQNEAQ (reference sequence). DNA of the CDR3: TGTGCCAGCAGCCTTAAGGAGGGGGGGCTATTCGATGAGCAGTTCTTC. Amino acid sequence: CASSLKEGGLFDEQFF.

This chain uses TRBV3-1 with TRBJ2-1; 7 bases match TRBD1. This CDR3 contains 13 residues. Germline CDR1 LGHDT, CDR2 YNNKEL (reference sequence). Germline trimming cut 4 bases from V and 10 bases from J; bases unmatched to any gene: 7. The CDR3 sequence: CASSPLGQQEQFF. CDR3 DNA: TGTGCCAGCAGCCCACTGGGACAGCAAGAGCAGTTCTTC.

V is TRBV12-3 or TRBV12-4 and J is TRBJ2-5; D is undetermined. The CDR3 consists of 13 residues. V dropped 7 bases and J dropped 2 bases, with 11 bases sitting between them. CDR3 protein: CASTRTPQETQYF. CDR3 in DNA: TGTGCCAGCACCAGGACCCCACAAGAGACCCAGTACTTC.

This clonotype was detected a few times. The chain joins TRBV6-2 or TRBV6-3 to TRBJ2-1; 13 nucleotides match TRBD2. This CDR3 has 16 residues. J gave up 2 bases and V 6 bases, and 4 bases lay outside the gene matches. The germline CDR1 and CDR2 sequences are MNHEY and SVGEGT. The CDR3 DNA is TGTGCCAGCAGAGACGGACTAGCGGGGGCCTACAATGAGCAGTTCTTC. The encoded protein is CASRDGLAGAYNEQFF.

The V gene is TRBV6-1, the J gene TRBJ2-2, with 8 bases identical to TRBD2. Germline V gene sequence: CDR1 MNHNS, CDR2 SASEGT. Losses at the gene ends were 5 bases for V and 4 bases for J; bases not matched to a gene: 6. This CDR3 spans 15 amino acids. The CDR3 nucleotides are TGTGCCAGCAGTTGGCGGGGGGCCGGCACCGGGGAGCTGTTTTTT. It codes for CASSWRGAGTGELFF.

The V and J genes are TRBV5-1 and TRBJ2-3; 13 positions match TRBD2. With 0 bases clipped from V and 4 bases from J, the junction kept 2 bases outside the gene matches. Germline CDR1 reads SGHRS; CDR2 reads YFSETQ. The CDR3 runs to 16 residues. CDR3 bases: TGCGCCAGCAGCTTGGGACTAGCGGGGGGCCCAGATACGCAGTATTTT. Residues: CASSLGLAGGPDTQYF.

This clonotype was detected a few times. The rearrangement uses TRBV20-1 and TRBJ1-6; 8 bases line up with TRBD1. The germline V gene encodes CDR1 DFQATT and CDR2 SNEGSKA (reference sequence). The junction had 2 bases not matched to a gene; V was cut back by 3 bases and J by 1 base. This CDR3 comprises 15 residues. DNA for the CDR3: TGCAGTGCTAGGACAGGGGTGTCCTATAATTCACCCCTCCACTTT. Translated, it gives CSARTGVSYNSPLHF.

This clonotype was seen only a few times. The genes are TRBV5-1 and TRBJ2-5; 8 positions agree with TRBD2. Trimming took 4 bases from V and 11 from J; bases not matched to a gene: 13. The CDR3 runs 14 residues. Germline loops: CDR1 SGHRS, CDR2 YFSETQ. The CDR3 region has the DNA TGCGCCAGCAGCACGGGGGGGCCTGACCTGGAGCAGTACTTC. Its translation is CASSTGGPDLEQYF.

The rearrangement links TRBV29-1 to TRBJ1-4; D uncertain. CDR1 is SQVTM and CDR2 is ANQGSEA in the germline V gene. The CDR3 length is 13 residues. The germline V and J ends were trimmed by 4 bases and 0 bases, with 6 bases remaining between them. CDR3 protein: CSVASATNEKLFF. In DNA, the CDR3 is TGCAGCGTTGCGAGTGCAACTAATGAAAAACTGTTTTTT.

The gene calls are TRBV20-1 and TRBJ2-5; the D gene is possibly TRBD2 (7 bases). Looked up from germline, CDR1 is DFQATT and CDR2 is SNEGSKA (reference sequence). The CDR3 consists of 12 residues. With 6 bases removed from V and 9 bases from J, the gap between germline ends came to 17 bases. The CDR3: CSARVGGEAQYF. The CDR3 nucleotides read TGCAGTGCAAGGGTAGGGGGGGAGGCCCAGTACTTC.

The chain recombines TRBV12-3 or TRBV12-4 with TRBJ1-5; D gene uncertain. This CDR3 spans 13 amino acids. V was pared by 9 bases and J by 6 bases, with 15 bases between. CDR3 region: CASSLKSLQPQHF. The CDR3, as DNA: TGTGCCAGTAGCTTAAAGAGTCTTCAGCCCCAGCATTTT.